These T cell receptor beta chains were read from a single sample in a study of molecular identifiers for immune sequencing clone quantification. A single record per CDR3 protein comes from TCRdb applying MiXCR to the PCR reads. The data show some 590,000 distinct CDR3 sequences, with approximately 24% seen just once and about 0.73% held by the top ten. Sample: naive CD8+ T cells from blood, with Jurkat cell RNA spiked in. These TCRs come from a human donor in good health. Some libraries in this study had Jurkat cell RNA spiked in. Each CDR3 is given with its conserved first and last residue. Fields, in order: D gene, J gene, V gene, clone size, CDR3 protein, CDR3 DNA. A D gene is named only where the DNA matches it firmly. Clone size, where shown, is once, few, many, or a class for clones that have expanded.

d_call: TRBD2
j_call: TRBJ2-1
v_call: TRBV4-1
clone_size: many
cdr3_aa: CASSQDSSSGERDNEQFF
cdr3_nt: TGCGCCAGCAGCCAAGATAGTTCTAGCGGGGAAAGGGATAATGAGCAGTTCTTC

d_call: -
j_call: TRBJ1-1
v_call: TRBV29-1
clone_size: many
cdr3_aa: CSVDGAAEAFF
cdr3_nt: TGCAGCGTTGATGGGGCCGCTGAAGCTTTCTTT

d_call: -
j_call: TRBJ2-7
v_call: TRBV5-1
clone_size: -
cdr3_aa: CACSLEDSYEQYF
cdr3_nt: TGCGCCTGCAGCTTGGAGGACTCCTACGAGCAGTACTTC

d_call: -
j_call: TRBJ1-1
v_call: TRBV19
clone_size: few
cdr3_aa: CASSMAGMNTEAFF
cdr3_nt: TGTGCCAGTAGTATGGCGGGAATGAACACTGAAGCTTTCTTT

d_call: -
j_call: TRBJ2-7
v_call: TRBV6-1
clone_size: -
cdr3_aa: CASSEVRGYNYEQYF
cdr3_nt: TGTGCCAGCAGTGAAGTGAGGGGGTATAACTACGAGCAGTACTTC

d_call: -
j_call: TRBJ2-3
v_call: TRBV10-3
clone_size: -
cdr3_aa: CAISESAEGDTQYF
cdr3_nt: TGTGCCATCAGTGAGTCGGCAGAGGGGGATACGCAGTATTTT

d_call: -
j_call: TRBJ1-1
v_call: TRBV4-1
clone_size: -
cdr3_aa: CASRDYTEAFF
cdr3_nt: TGCGCCAGCAGGGATTACACTGAAGCTTTCTTT

d_call: -
j_call: TRBJ1-4
v_call: TRBV7-6
clone_size: many
cdr3_aa: CASSSDAMASWDEKLFF
cdr3_nt: TGTGCCAGCAGCTCTGACGCGATGGCCTCCTGGGATGAAAAACTGTTTTTT

d_call: -
j_call: TRBJ1-1
v_call: TRBV7-9
clone_size: -
cdr3_aa: CASSFNPGGTEAFF
cdr3_nt: TGTGCCAGCAGCTTTAACCCAGGAGGGACTGAAGCTTTCTTT

d_call: TRBD1
j_call: TRBJ1-3
v_call: TRBV30
clone_size: -
cdr3_aa: CAWKAGGRTIYF
cdr3_nt: TGTGCCTGGAAGGCAGGGGGTCGCACCATATATTTT

d_call: -
j_call: TRBJ2-2
v_call: TRBV6-2/TRBV6-3
clone_size: many
cdr3_aa: CASSYEDPYSRTGELFF
cdr3_nt: TGTGCCAGCAGTTACGAGGACCCCTACAGCCGTACCGGGGAGCTGTTTTTT

d_call: -
j_call: TRBJ2-5
v_call: TRBV12-3/TRBV12-4
clone_size: -
cdr3_aa: CASSFKMGVVETQYF
cdr3_nt: TGTGCCAGCAGCTTTAAGATGGGGGTAGTAGAGACCCAGTACTTC

d_call: -
j_call: TRBJ2-3
v_call: TRBV4-1
clone_size: many
cdr3_aa: CASSHPQGSTDTQYF
cdr3_nt: TGCGCCAGCAGCCATCCGCAGGGAAGCACAGATACGCAGTATTTT

d_call: TRBD1
j_call: TRBJ2-3
v_call: TRBV19
clone_size: -
cdr3_aa: CASSILGQGADTQYF
cdr3_nt: TGTGCCAGTAGTATTCTGGGACAGGGGGCAGATACGCAGTATTTT

d_call: TRBD2
j_call: TRBJ2-3
v_call: TRBV12-3/TRBV12-4
clone_size: many
cdr3_aa: CASSLWSSGGTDTQYF
cdr3_nt: TGTGCCAGCAGTTTATGGTCCAGCGGGGGCACAGATACGCAGTATTTT

d_call: TRBD1
j_call: TRBJ2-1
v_call: TRBV7-2
clone_size: many
cdr3_aa: CASSFRQGNEQFF
cdr3_nt: TGTGCCAGCAGCTTTCGACAGGGCAATGAGCAGTTCTTC

d_call: TRBD1
j_call: TRBJ2-7
v_call: TRBV13
clone_size: -
cdr3_aa: CVSSLGLTGGLGEQYF
cdr3_nt: TGTGTCAGCAGCTTAGGTCTGACAGGGGGCCTGGGCGAGCAGTACTTC

d_call: TRBD1
j_call: TRBJ2-7
v_call: TRBV6-5
clone_size: many
cdr3_aa: CASSYSRTGYVEQYF
cdr3_nt: TGTGCCAGCAGTTACTCGAGGACAGGGTATGTGGAGCAGTACTTC

d_call: -
j_call: TRBJ1-1
v_call: TRBV4-3
clone_size: few
cdr3_aa: CASSQRAGPGQTEAFF
cdr3_nt: TGCGCCAGCAGCCAAAGGGCTGGCCCAGGACAAACTGAAGCTTTCTTT

d_call: TRBD2
j_call: TRBJ2-7
v_call: TRBV7-8
clone_size: few
cdr3_aa: CASSLASSGVSYEQYF
cdr3_nt: TGTGCCAGCAGCTTAGCGAGTAGCGGGGTCTCCTACGAGCAGTACTTC

d_call: -
j_call: TRBJ2-7
v_call: TRBV21-1
clone_size: -
cdr3_aa: CASRTQDSSYEQYF
cdr3_nt: TGTGCCAGCAGAACCCAGGACAGCTCCTACGAGCAGTACTTC

d_call: -
j_call: TRBJ1-6
v_call: TRBV4-3
clone_size: -
cdr3_aa: CASSQDRGAVPPLHF
cdr3_nt: TGCGCCAGCAGCCAAGATCGGGGGGCCGTACCACCCCTCCACTTT